The rows below give T cell receptor beta chains drawn from one sample of a study of blood T cell repertoires in COVID-19. Profiling relied on immunoSEQ multiplex PCR, and the TCRdb table lists in-frame clones only, not all of them. The sample has about 300,000 clones; around 89% are singletons. Material for sequencing was peripheral blood. Every receptor here comes from a middle-aged man with acute or convalescent COVID-19. Each CDR3 is given with its conserved first and last residue. The D gene is left open where the match is weak. The size of a clone is reported for some rows only, either as once, few or many, or as a class for expanded clones.

clone size	V gene	D gene	J gene	CDR3 protein	CDR3 DNA
NA	TRBV30	NA	TRBJ1-5	CAWSVRGGPVTPQHF	TGTGCCTGGAGTGTACGGGGAGGGCCTGTGACGCCCCAGCATTTT
NA	TRBV7-9	TRBD1	TRBJ2-2	CASSLDRGMAGELFF	TGTGCCAGCAGCTTAGACAGGGGGATGGCCGGGGAGCTGTTTTTT
NA	TRBV10-3	NA	TRBJ1-5	CAISEEGNQPQHF	TGTGCCATCAGTGAGGAGGGAAATCAGCCCCAGCATTTT
NA	TRBV5-6	TRBD1	TRBJ1-3	CASSWRTRGRNTIYF	TGTGCCAGCAGCTGGCGTACCAGGGGGCGAAACACCATATATTTT
NA	TRBV19	NA	TRBJ2-5	CASSISLGTVGPTQYF	TGTGCCAGTAGTATTAGCCTAGGGACTGTTGGTCCGACCCAGTACTTC
once	TRBV11-1	NA	TRBJ1-1	CASSSTRGQNTEAFF	TGTGCCAGCAGCTCCACCCGGGGACAGAACACTGAAGCTTTCTTT
NA	TRBV5-1	TRBD1	TRBJ1-3	CASSLLWTGMSGNTIYF	TGCGCCAGCAGCTTGCTCTGGACAGGGATGTCTGGAAACACCATATATTTT
NA	TRBV6-5	TRBD2	TRBJ2-3	CASSTAGGTKDTQYF	TGTGCCAGCAGCACAGCGGGGGGTACAAAAGATACGCAGTATTTT
NA	TRBV5-5	NA	TRBJ2-1	CASSLEHYNEQFF	TGTGCCAGCAGCTTGGAACACTACAATGAGCAGTTCTTC
NA	TRBV6-5	TRBD1	TRBJ1-5	CASGTRDRGSQPQHF	TGTGCCAGCGGAACTCGGGACAGGGGAAGCCAGCCCCAGCATTTT
NA	TRBV7-3	TRBD2	TRBJ2-1	CASSPSGGVYNEQFF	TGTGCCAGCAGCCCAAGCGGGGGGGTTTACAATGAGCAGTTCTTC
NA	TRBV30	NA	TRBJ2-7	CAWSGQSSYEQYF	TGTGCCTGGAGTGGGCAGTCCTCCTACGAGCAGTACTTC
NA	TRBV7-8	TRBD2	TRBJ2-7	CASSLDQGGILFYEQYF	TGTGCCAGCAGCTTAGACCAGGGAGGGATACTTTTCTACGAGCAGTACTTC
NA	TRBV19	TRBD1	TRBJ1-6	CASSPVDRANSPLHF	TGTGCCAGTAGTCCCGTGGACAGGGCCAATTCACCCCTCCACTTT
NA	TRBV7-9	NA	TRBJ1-1	CASSIYRDQTEAFF	TGTGCCAGCAGCATATACAGGGATCAAACTGAAGCTTTCTTT
NA	TRBV5-1	TRBD1	TRBJ2-7	CASSLDGQGGKEQYF	TGCGCCAGCAGCTTGGATGGACAGGGGGGGAAAGAGCAGTACTTC
NA	TRBV4-1	TRBD2	TRBJ2-1	CASSQKAGISSDEQFF	TGCGCCAGCAGCCAGAAAGCGGGGATTTCTTCCGATGAGCAGTTCTTC
NA	TRBV3-1/TRBV3-2	NA	TRBJ1-1	CASSQTSPGLGNTEAFF	TGTGCCAGCAGCCAAACGTCCCCGGGATTGGGGAACACTGAAGCTTTCTTT
NA	TRBV5-3	NA	TRBJ2-1	CARSLEPGAKFSRNEQFF	TGTGCCAGAAGCTTAGAACCAGGGGCGAAATTTTCTCGGAATGAGCAGTTCTTC
NA	TRBV10-1	NA	TRBJ2-1	CASSSADSYNEQFF	TGCGCCAGCAGTTCAGCGGACTCCTACAATGAGCAGTTCTTC
NA	TRBV3-1/TRBV3-2	NA	TRBJ1-6	CASSPGLNNSPLHF	TGTGCCAGCAGCCCCGGACTGAATAATTCACCCCTCCACTTT
NA	TRBV30	TRBD2	TRBJ2-3	CAWQGAGGPSDTQYF	TGTGCCTGGCAAGGGGCGGGGGGGCCATCAGATACGCAGTATTTT
NA	TRBV15	NA	TRBJ2-7	CATSRDDNAYEQYF	TGTGCCACCAGCAGAGACGACAATGCCTACGAGCAGTACTTC
once	TRBV5-4	TRBD2	TRBJ2-3	CASSLTSGPPGDTQYF	TGTGCCAGCAGCTTGACTAGCGGGCCTCCTGGGGATACGCAGTATTTT
NA	TRBV6-2/TRBV6-3	NA	TRBJ1-5	CASSYGPGPQHF	TGTGCCAGCAGTTACGGGCCCGGCCCCCAGCATTTT
NA	TRBV5-1	NA	TRBJ1-4	CASSWGRGGDEKLFF	TGCGCCAGCAGCTGGGGTCGAGGGGGTGATGAAAAACTGTTTTTT
NA	TRBV29-1	NA	TRBJ1-1	CSVGNGEDTEAFF	TGCAGCGTTGGGAATGGGGAGGACACTGAAGCTTTCTTT
NA	TRBV5-1	NA	TRBJ1-3	CASSLPSSGDTIYF	TGCGCCAGCAGCTTGCCTAGTTCCGGGGACACCATATATTTT
NA	TRBV5-5	TRBD1	TRBJ1-2	CASRTGPGDGYTF	TGTGCCAGCCGGACAGGGCCCGGGGATGGCTACACCTTC
NA	TRBV5-1	TRBD2	TRBJ2-3	CASTGGTDTQYF	TGCGCCAGCACGGGGGGAACGGATACGCAGTATTTT
NA	TRBV24-1	NA	TRBJ1-2	CATSYSGYGYTF	TGTGCCACCAGTTATTCAGGGTATGGCTACACCTTC
NA	TRBV7-3	TRBD1	TRBJ2-4	CASSLGGQGGDIQYF	TGTGCCAGCAGCTTGGGGGGACAGGGTGGAGACATTCAGTACTTC
once	TRBV6-4	TRBD1	TRBJ1-2	CASRTEGTGGVNYGYTF	TGTGCCAGCAGGACCGAGGGGACAGGGGGAGTTAACTATGGCTACACCTTC
NA	TRBV7-9	NA	TRBJ1-2	CPWDTNSYGYTF	TGTCCTTGGGACACCAACTCCTATGGCTACACCTTC
NA	TRBV30	NA	TRBJ1-1	CAWGRLNTEAFF	TGTGCCTGGGGCCGATTGAACACTGAAGCTTTCTTT
NA	TRBV2	TRBD2	TRBJ2-3	CASSPTSGGANTQYF	TGTGCCAGCAGTCCGACTAGCGGGGGGGCCAATACGCAGTATTTT
NA	TRBV19	NA	TRBJ2-7	CASSIQTGMLYEQYF	TGTGCCAGTAGTATACAGACGGGGATGCTTTACGAGCAGTACTTC
NA	TRBV9	NA	TRBJ1-4	CASSVDGRPHEKLFF	TGTGCCAGCAGCGTGGACGGGAGGCCTCATGAAAAACTGTTTTTT
NA	TRBV30	NA	TRBJ1-2	CAWNPGYGYTF	TGTGCCTGGAACCCCGGTTATGGCTACACCTTC
NA	TRBV2	NA	TRBJ1-6	CASSVWTADSPLHF	TGTGCCAGCAGTGTTTGGACAGCAGATTCACCCCTCCACTTT
once	TRBV19	TRBD1	TRBJ1-5	CASSRDRGDQPQHF	TGTGCCAGTAGTAGGGACAGGGGCGATCAGCCCCAGCATTTT
NA	TRBV3-1/TRBV3-2	NA	TRBJ2-1	CASSRTAGLRSNEQFF	TGTGCCAGCAGTCGTACCGCCGGGTTAAGGTCGAATGAGCAGTTCTTC
NA	TRBV5-1	NA	TRBJ2-2	CASSLEPLTRELFF	TGCGCCAGCAGCTTGGAACCACTCACCCGGGAGCTGTTTTTT
few	TRBV12-3/TRBV12-4	NA	TRBJ1-4	CASSPPGEKLFF	TGTGCCAGCAGTCCGCCCGGGGAAAAACTGTTTTTT
NA	TRBV3-1/TRBV3-2	NA	TRBJ1-2	CASSQGGRANYGYTF	TGTGCCAGCAGCCAGGGGGGACGGGCTAACTATGGCTACACCTTC
NA	TRBV27	TRBD1	TRBJ1-6	CASNSRGQNSPLHF	TGTGCCAGCAACTCCAGGGGACAGAATTCACCCCTCCACTTT
NA	TRBV29-1	NA	TRBJ2-3	CSVGPPEDTQYF	TGCAGCGTTGGCCCGCCGGAGGATACGCAGTATTTT
NA	TRBV12-3/TRBV12-4	NA	TRBJ1-4	CASTLGQGEKLFF	TGTGCCAGCACTCTGGGGCAAGGTGAAAAACTGTTTTTT
NA	TRBV2	NA	TRBJ1-5	CASSGRGQPQHF	TGTGCCAGCAGCGGCAGGGGCCAGCCCCAGCATTTT
NA	TRBV3-1/TRBV3-2	NA	TRBJ1-4	CASSLRGTNEKLFF	TGTGCCAGCAGCCTCCGGGGGACTAATGAAAAACTGTTTTTT
NA	TRBV11-2	NA	TRBJ2-7	CASSLTLSGYEQYF	TGTGCCAGCAGCTTGACCCTAAGCGGCTACGAGCAGTACTTC